These 21 T cell receptor beta chains share one sample of origin, sequenced in a study of blood T cell repertoires in COVID-19. Only in-frame clones appear in the TCRdb table, and some are missing; sequencing was by immunoSEQ multiplex PCR. The sample lists fewer than 150,000 clones, about 78% seen once, with approximately 11% in the top ten. Sequenced: peripheral blood. Every receptor here comes from a man in his sixties who had recovered from COVID-19.

This chain links TRBV4-1 with TRBJ2-1; the match to TRBD2 covers 8 bases. The CDR3 length is 17 residues. The trim removed 3 bases at V and 7 bases at J, leaving 14 bases unmatched. Germline CDR1 and CDR2: MGHRA and YSYEKL. Here the CDR3 reads CASSHPLAGGLRNEQFF. CDR3 coding DNA: TGCGCCAGCAGCCACCCCCTGGCGGGGGGCCTTAGGAATGAGCAGTTCTTC.

The chain recombines TRBV11-2 with TRBJ2-1, with TRBD2 matching over 8 bases. With 4 bases clipped from V and 2 bases from J, the junction kept 4 bases outside the gene matches. Germline loops: CDR1 SGHAT, CDR2 FQNNGV. CDR3 size: 15 residues. The CDR3, as DNA: TGTGCCAGCAGCTCCTCAGCGGGGGCCTACAATGAGCAGTTCTTC. Translation gives CASSSSAGAYNEQFF.

This chain links TRBV7-9 with TRBJ1-1; D not certain. The CDR3 loop spans 13 amino acids. V gave up 7 bases and J gave up 4 bases, with 13 bases separating them. The germline V gene has CDR1 SEHNR and CDR2 FQNEAQ (reference sequence). The DNA of the CDR3 is TGTGCCAGCACCTCTAGTCCCGCCACTGAAGCTTTCTTT. This encodes CASTSSPATEAFF.

The V gene is TRBV20-1, the J gene TRBJ2-3; TRBD2 agrees at 9 bases. The CDR3 is 18 residues long. From germline, CDR1 is DFQATT and CDR2 SNEGSKA (reference sequence). After removal of 3 bases from V and 2 bases from J, the junction contained 15 bases not matched to a gene. The CDR3 DNA reads TGCAGTGCTAGTGGCCAGGGGGGTCTAGCGGGGTCCACAGATACGCAGTATTTT. This translates into CSASGQGGLAGSTDTQYF.

This rearrangement joins TRBV5-4 to TRBJ2-4, with D possibly being TRBD1 (6 bases). The V end lost 3 bases, the J end lost 0 bases, and 16 bases lay between the germline ends. This CDR3 has 17 amino acids. Germline V CDR1 and CDR2: SGHNT, YYREEE (reference sequence). The CDR3 DNA sequence: TGTGCCAGCAGCTCCCGTGGACAGACCCTAGCCAAAAACATTCAGTACTTC. As protein: CASSSRGQTLAKNIQYF.

The chain is built from TRBV4-3 and TRBJ1-1; TRBD1 agrees at 7 bases. The CDR3 has 16 amino acids. V was pared by 2 bases and J by 1 base, with 7 bases of the junction left unmatched. Per germline, CDR1 LGHNA and CDR2 YSLEER. In nucleotides, the CDR3 is TGCGCCAGCAGCCAACAAAACAGGGGCCCGAACACTGAAGCTTTCTTT. Its protein is CASSQQNRGPNTEAFF.

V is TRBV7-3 and J is TRBJ2-1; 7 bases match TRBD2. The germline CDR1 and CDR2 sequences are SGHTA and FQGTGA. The length of the CDR3 is 15 residues. V was pared by 3 bases and J by 0 bases, with 2 bases of the junction left unmatched. The CDR3 region has the DNA TGTGCCAGCAGCTTGCAGCGGGACTCCTACAATGAGCAGTTCTTC. This sequence encodes CASSLQRDSYNEQFF.

The chain recombines TRBV4-2 with TRBJ1-1; D is ambiguous. The CDR3 loop spans 13 amino acids. Germline CDR1 LGHNA, CDR2 YNFKEQ. V was shortened by 0 bases and J by 3 bases, with 5 bases between the two germline ends. The CDR3 protein is CASSQDGYTEAFF. The CDR3 bases are TGTGCCAGCAGCCAAGACGGGTACACTGAAGCTTTCTTT.

CDR3 sequence (DNA): TGTGCCAGCAGCGCCGCCGGGACAGGGGTGGCTAACTATGGCTACACCTTC. This codes for CASSAAGTGVANYGYTF. The V gene is TRBV7-2, the J gene TRBJ1-2, with 10 bases identical to TRBD1. V dropped 5 bases and J dropped 0; count of bases not matched to a gene: 9. The germline gives CDR1 SGHTA, CDR2 FQGNSA. The CDR3 is 17 amino acids. The complete variable domain, with remaining parts taken from reference TRBV7-2 and TRBJ1-2, reads GAGVSQSPSNKVTEKGKDVELRCDPISGHTALYWYRQSLGQGLEFLIYFQGNSAPDKSGLPSDRFSAERTGGSVSTLTIQRTQQEDSAVYLCASSAAGTGVANYGYTFGSGTRLTVV.

This chain connects TRBV30 to TRBJ2-7; TRBD1 matches at 9 bases. J was trimmed by 6 bases and V by 3 bases; bases with no gene match: 6. The CDR3 runs to 13 residues. Germline assignment: CDR1 GTSNPN and CDR2 SVGIG (reference sequence). CDR3 loop: CAWSAGTGSEQYF. DNA of the CDR3: TGTGCCTGGAGCGCCGGGACAGGGAGCGAGCAGTACTTC.

In this sample, this clone turned up a few times. One end of the junction does not line up with germline, which may come from a read error. The CDR3 reads CASSQEGQGGETQYF. CDR3 bases: TGTGCCAGCAGTCAGGAGGGACAGGGGGGAGAGACCCAGTACTTC. The chain uses TRBV10-3 and TRBJ2-5; 11 bases line up with TRBD1. The CDR3 is 15 residues long. CDR1 is ENHRY and CDR2 is SYGVKD in the germline V gene.

The V call is TRBV3-1 (or the pseudogene TRBV3-2), the J call TRBJ1-1; TRBD1 matches 8 bases. The CDR3 covers 15 residues. V dropped 1 base and J dropped 1; count of bases not matched to a gene: 2. The germline V gene encodes CDR1 LGHDT and CDR2 YNNKEL (reference sequence). CDR3 nucleotides: TGTGCCAGCAGCCAAGGGCAGGGGGCGAACACTGAAGCTTTCTTT. Its translation: CASSQGQGANTEAFF.

Only one count was recorded for this clone. The chain carries TRBV19 and TRBJ1-5, with D possibly being TRBD1 (6 bases). The germline gives CDR1 LNHDA, CDR2 SQIVND (reference sequence). This CDR3 comprises 17 residues. V was trimmed by 0 bases and J by 7 bases, leaving 19 bases between them. The CDR3 nucleotides read TGTGCCAGTAGTATAGAGGCAGGGGCGTTATCCCGACAGCCCCAGCATTTT. Its translation is CASSIEAGALSRQPQHF.

By share, this clone ranks as medium-sized (0.01 to 0.1%). The DNA of the CDR3 is TGCGCCAGCAGCCAAGATTGGACAGTCCCGAACACTGAAGCTTTCTTT. It encodes CASSQDWTVPNTEAFF. The V gene is TRBV4-1, the J gene TRBJ1-1; possible D gene TRBD1, 6 bases. Germline values: CDR1 MGHRA, CDR2 YSYEKL. The V gene lost 0 bases and the J gene lost 1 base, with 12 bases spanning the gap. This CDR3 has 16 amino acids.

V is TRBV6-5 and J is TRBJ1-2; no firm D call. Trimming cost V 3 bases and J 3 bases, with 11 bases left between them. CDR3 length equals 14 residues. CDR1 is MNHEY and CDR2 is SVGAGI in the germline V gene. The CDR3 protein is CASSYAVQDYGYTF. As DNA, the CDR3 is TGTGCCAGCAGTTATGCCGTGCAGGACTATGGCTACACCTTC.

V gene TRBV6-5 combines with J gene TRBJ2-7, with D tentatively TRBD2 (6 bases). The CDR3 runs 12 residues. Trimming shortened V by 6 bases and J by 5 bases, and 11 bases separated the two germline ends. CDR1 is MNHEY and CDR2 is SVGAGI in the germline V gene. The DNA for the CDR3 is TGTGCCAGCAGCACTAGCCCAAACGAGCAGTACTTC. Its protein is CASSTSPNEQYF.

Concerning this clone itself: The same CDR3 can be traced to other DNA sequences in this sample. The chain recombines TRBV5-1 with TRBJ2-7; 7 bases are a match to TRBD1. The germline V gene encodes CDR1 SGHRS and CDR2 YFSETQ. V shed 0 bases and J 2 bases; nucleotides not matched to a gene: 2. The CDR3 totals 14 residues. The CDR3 spells CASSLDRGPYEQYF. CDR3 DNA sequence: TGCGCCAGCAGCTTGGATAGGGGGCCCTACGAGCAGTACTTC.

The chain employs TRBV2 and TRBJ2-7, with D perhaps matching TRBD2 (6 bases). In germline, CDR1 is SNHLY, CDR2 FYNNEI. Trimming pared 3 bases from V and 2 bases from J, leaving 11 bases between. The CDR3 runs 14 residues. CDR3 nucleotide sequence: TGTGCCAGCAGTGACCTGGCGGGAACCTACGAGCAGTACTTC. It codes for CASSDLAGTYEQYF.

This chain connects TRBV18 to TRBJ2-1; D might be TRBD2 (6 bases). V was cut by 3 bases and J by 1 base, with 13 bases left in between. Germline CDR1 KGHSH, CDR2 LQKENI. The CDR3 totals 16 residues. In DNA form, the CDR3 reads TGTGCCAGCTCACCGGCACGGGGGACTTCCTACAATGAGCAGTTCTTC. It translates to CASSPARGTSYNEQFF.

The CDR3 here is CASSPRTLDTQYF. DNA for the CDR3: TGTGCCAGCAGCCCGAGGACACTAGATACGCAGTATTTT. V usage is TRBV9 and J usage is TRBJ2-3; possible D gene TRBD1, 5 bases. The CDR3 spans 13 residues. Germline V CDR1 and CDR2: SGDLS, YYNGEE. V shed 4 bases and J shed 5 bases, with 11 bases lying between them.

This chain uses TRBV30 with TRBJ1-1; 7 bases line up with TRBD1. The germline V gene encodes CDR1 GTSNPN and CDR2 SVGIG (reference sequence). CDR3 size: 13 residues. Trimming at V came to 3 bases and at J to 0 bases, leaving 1 base not matched to a gene. The DNA of the CDR3 is TGTGCCTGGAGGGGACAGATGAACACTGAAGCTTTCTTT. As protein: CAWRGQMNTEAFF.